The rows below give T cell receptor beta chains drawn from one sample of a study of T cells after yellow fever vaccination. TCRdb reprocessed the 5' RACE reads with MiXCR, giving one entry per CDR3 protein. This table holds more than 350,000 distinct CDR3 sequences, around 10% found once. The material sequenced was PBMCs, taken on the day of the first yellow fever vaccination. The receptors were gathered from a man between 18 and 35 years old who received the YFV17D yellow fever vaccine. Each CDR3 is given with its conserved first and last residue. D genes are given only for firm matches. Some rows have no size entry. The others give once, few or many, or a class for an expanded clone.

v_call: TRBV20-1; j_call: TRBJ2-5; clone_size: few; d_call: NA; cdr3_nt: TGCAGTGCTAGGACCTTGAGGGTTAAAGAGACCCAGTACTTC; cdr3_aa: CSARTLRVKETQYF
v_call: TRBV7-3; j_call: TRBJ2-3; clone_size: NA; d_call: NA; cdr3_nt: TGTGCCAGCAGCAAGGGGACTCGGAACGCGCAGTATTTT; cdr3_aa: CASSKGTRNAQYF
v_call: TRBV18; j_call: TRBJ2-3; clone_size: many; d_call: NA; cdr3_nt: TGTGCCAGCTCACCAGGGGATACGCAGTATTTT; cdr3_aa: CASSPGDTQYF
v_call: TRBV6-1; j_call: TRBJ2-3; clone_size: NA; d_call: TRBD2; cdr3_nt: TGTGCCAGCAGTCATAAGCGGGGGGGCGTAGATACGCAGTATTTT; cdr3_aa: CASSHKRGGVDTQYF
v_call: TRBV12-3/TRBV12-4; j_call: TRBJ1-1; clone_size: NA; d_call: NA; cdr3_nt: TGTGCCAGCGCCCCCACCGCCGGGGTAACTGAAGCTTTCTTT; cdr3_aa: CASAPTAGVTEAFF
v_call: TRBV7-2; j_call: TRBJ2-3; clone_size: many; d_call: TRBD2; cdr3_nt: TGTGCCAGCAGCCCCCACCCCGGGACTAGCTCAGATACGCAGTATTTT; cdr3_aa: CASSPHPGTSSDTQYF
v_call: TRBV5-6; j_call: TRBJ2-5; clone_size: few; d_call: NA; cdr3_nt: TGTGCCAGCAGCCCTGGAGGGGGTACGGAGACCCAGTACTTC; cdr3_aa: CASSPGGGTETQYF
v_call: TRBV2; j_call: TRBJ1-2; clone_size: few; d_call: NA; cdr3_nt: TGTGCCAGCAGCCTTTGGCGGTCAGGAGATAACTATGGCTACACCTTC; cdr3_aa: CASSLWRSGDNYGYTF
v_call: TRBV7-9; j_call: TRBJ2-5; clone_size: few; d_call: NA; cdr3_nt: TGTGCCAGCAGCTACCTTAGGGAGACCCAGTACTTC; cdr3_aa: CASSYLRETQYF
v_call: TRBV7-2; j_call: TRBJ2-5; clone_size: few; d_call: TRBD2; cdr3_nt: TGTGCCAGCAGCCCCCTTAGCGGGAATTTTGGTGAGACCCAGTACTTC; cdr3_aa: CASSPLSGNFGETQYF
v_call: TRBV2; j_call: TRBJ1-5; clone_size: NA; d_call: NA; cdr3_nt: TGTGCCAGCAGTCCTTTTAGCCAGCCCCAGCATTTT; cdr3_aa: CASSPFSQPQHF
v_call: TRBV15; j_call: TRBJ1-4; clone_size: NA; d_call: NA; cdr3_nt: TGTGCCACCAGCAGAGCTTCTGTAGACCAGGCCTCAGATGAAAAACTGTTTTTT; cdr3_aa: CATSRASVDQASDEKLFF
v_call: TRBV18; j_call: TRBJ1-4; clone_size: NA; d_call: NA; cdr3_nt: TGTGCCAGCTCACCATTCGTCCGGACTTCTAATGAAAAACTGTTTTTT; cdr3_aa: CASSPFVRTSNEKLFF
v_call: TRBV4-1; j_call: TRBJ2-3; clone_size: NA; d_call: TRBD2; cdr3_nt: TGCGCCAGCAGCCAAGTCTCGACTAGCGGGGGCGGAGATACGCAGTATTTT; cdr3_aa: CASSQVSTSGGGDTQYF
v_call: TRBV28; j_call: TRBJ2-5; clone_size: few; d_call: NA; cdr3_nt: TGTGCCAGCAGGCGACGGGGTAAAGAGACCCAGTACTTC; cdr3_aa: CASRRRGKETQYF
v_call: TRBV7-9; j_call: TRBJ1-2; clone_size: few; d_call: NA; cdr3_nt: TGTGCCAGCAGCTTAGAGTTTTTAGCGAGGCTGGATGGCTACACCTTC; cdr3_aa: CASSLEFLARLDGYTF
v_call: TRBV18; j_call: TRBJ1-1; clone_size: NA; d_call: NA; cdr3_nt: TGTGCCAGCTCACCCTCTGCGACCCTAAACACTGAAGCTTTCTTT; cdr3_aa: CASSPSATLNTEAFF
v_call: TRBV12-3/TRBV12-4; j_call: TRBJ2-1; clone_size: few; d_call: TRBD2; cdr3_nt: TGTGCCAGCGCGAGACTAGCGGGGGGGCGAGACTACAATGAGCAGTTCTTC; cdr3_aa: CASARLAGGRDYNEQFF
v_call: TRBV20-1; j_call: TRBJ1-1; clone_size: few; d_call: TRBD1; cdr3_nt: TGCAGTGCTAGAGGTGCCGGGAGACAGGGAGTAAACACTGAAGCTTTCTTT; cdr3_aa: CSARGAGRQGVNTEAFF
v_call: TRBV3-1; j_call: TRBJ1-2; clone_size: few; d_call: NA; cdr3_nt: TGTGCCAGCAACCCTCGGGGGGGGTCCGGCTATGGCTACACCTTC; cdr3_aa: CASNPRGGSGYGYTF
v_call: TRBV29-1; j_call: TRBJ2-3; clone_size: NA; d_call: TRBD2; cdr3_nt: TGCAGCGTAGGACTAGCGGGCACAGATACGCAGTATTTT; cdr3_aa: CSVGLAGTDTQYF
v_call: TRBV4-3; j_call: TRBJ2-2; clone_size: NA; d_call: TRBD1; cdr3_nt: TGCGCCAGCAGCCCTAGGGGGCTAGACGGGGAGCTGTTTTTT; cdr3_aa: CASSPRGLDGELFF
v_call: TRBV7-3; j_call: TRBJ2-1; clone_size: few; d_call: NA; cdr3_nt: TGTGCCAGCAGCTTAGGGACTCCGCTATTCGATGAGCAGTTCTTC; cdr3_aa: CASSLGTPLFDEQFF
v_call: TRBV21-1; j_call: TRBJ1-3; clone_size: NA; d_call: NA; cdr3_nt: TGTGCCAGCAGCAAAAGGTTGGGGTCAGGAGGAAACACCATATATTTT; cdr3_aa: CASSKRLGSGGNTIYF
v_call: TRBV4-1; j_call: TRBJ1-2; clone_size: NA; d_call: NA; cdr3_nt: TGCGCCAGCAGCCAAGAACAGGAGTTTGGAGGCTACACCTTC; cdr3_aa: CASSQEQEFGGYTF
v_call: TRBV2; j_call: TRBJ2-3; clone_size: few; d_call: NA; cdr3_nt: TGTGCCAGCATGCGGGCTAGCACAGATACGCAGTATTTT; cdr3_aa: CASMRASTDTQYF
v_call: TRBV7-2; j_call: TRBJ1-1; clone_size: few; d_call: TRBD1; cdr3_nt: TGTGCCAGCAGCCCGCGACAGGGAAGAGCTTTCTTT; cdr3_aa: CASSPRQGRAFF
v_call: TRBV7-9; j_call: TRBJ1-1; clone_size: NA; d_call: NA; cdr3_nt: TGTGCCAGCAGCTTAGGAAGGGTTGGGGGTGCTGAAGCTTTCTTT; cdr3_aa: CASSLGRVGGAEAFF
v_call: TRBV4-3; j_call: TRBJ2-1; clone_size: few; d_call: NA; cdr3_nt: TGCGCCAGCAGCCAAACAGGGACGGCTTACAATGAGCAGTTCTTC; cdr3_aa: CASSQTGTAYNEQFF
v_call: TRBV12-3/TRBV12-4; j_call: TRBJ2-5; clone_size: many; d_call: NA; cdr3_nt: TGTGCCAGCAGTCCCGGGGCGGACCAAGAGACCCAGTACTTC; cdr3_aa: CASSPGADQETQYF
v_call: TRBV5-1; j_call: TRBJ2-7; clone_size: few; d_call: NA; cdr3_nt: TGCGCCAGCAGCTTGACAGGGAGCCACTACGAGCAGTACTTC; cdr3_aa: CASSLTGSHYEQYF
v_call: TRBV6-1; j_call: TRBJ2-4; clone_size: NA; d_call: TRBD2; cdr3_nt: TGTGCCAGCAGCCGACTAGCGGCTAACATTCAGTACTTC; cdr3_aa: CASSRLAANIQYF
v_call: TRBV6-5; j_call: TRBJ1-2; clone_size: NA; d_call: TRBD1; cdr3_nt: TGTGCCAGCACCTACCGAGGAGGGCTGGGACAGGGGACGACTGGCTACACCTTC; cdr3_aa: CASTYRGGLGQGTTGYTF
v_call: TRBV6-5; j_call: TRBJ1-2; clone_size: few; d_call: NA; cdr3_nt: TGTGCCAGCAGTTCCTCCCGAGGGTCCTATGGCTACACCTTC; cdr3_aa: CASSSSRGSYGYTF
v_call: TRBV5-1; j_call: TRBJ2-5; clone_size: NA; d_call: TRBD1; cdr3_nt: TGCGCCAGCAGCCCGATGTTACGACAGGGCGCGGAGACCCAGTACTTC; cdr3_aa: CASSPMLRQGAETQYF
v_call: TRBV7-9; j_call: TRBJ2-5; clone_size: few; d_call: TRBD2; cdr3_nt: TGTGCCAGCAGCGGAGGGACTACTCAAGAGACCCAGTACTTC; cdr3_aa: CASSGGTTQETQYF
v_call: TRBV7-6; j_call: TRBJ2-7; clone_size: NA; d_call: NA; cdr3_nt: TGTGCCAGCAGCCTATTGATCCCTCCGGGCGAGCAGTACTTC; cdr3_aa: CASSLLIPPGEQYF
v_call: TRBV4-1; j_call: TRBJ1-2; clone_size: many; d_call: TRBD1; cdr3_nt: TGCGCCAGCAGCCAAGGCCGGGACAGTAACTATGGCTACACCTTC; cdr3_aa: CASSQGRDSNYGYTF
v_call: TRBV12-3/TRBV12-4; j_call: TRBJ1-3; clone_size: few; d_call: NA; cdr3_nt: TGTGCCAGCAGTTTAGGGTGGTGGCGACGCTCTGGAAACACCATATATTTT; cdr3_aa: CASSLGWWRRSGNTIYF
v_call: TRBV7-2; j_call: TRBJ2-3; clone_size: NA; d_call: NA; cdr3_nt: TGTGCCAGCAGCTTACTAGATTCAGATACGCAGTATTTT; cdr3_aa: CASSLLDSDTQYF
v_call: TRBV24-1; j_call: TRBJ2-1; clone_size: NA; d_call: NA; cdr3_nt: TGTGCCACCAGTGCTTCTCTGAAACAGGGTCCCAACAATGAGCAGTTCTTC; cdr3_aa: CATSASLKQGPNNEQFF